This TCR beta chain is from a study of memory CD4+ T cells and cytomegalovirus serostatus (dated by TCRdb to 2018 to 2020). With respect to the entire study: A total of roughly 33 healthy Belgian adults, of whom 9 were CMV seropositive and 24 were CMV seronegative, were included in the cohort. To replicate a published TCR-based CMV serostatus classifier, the researchers sequenced the CD4+ memory TCRbeta repertoires of a Belgian cohort whose cytomegalovirus serostatus was known. The paper's findings and limits, for the study overall: Unlike the original study, which covered naive and memory CD4+ and CD8+ populations, the Belgian study sequenced only CD4+CD45RO+ memory cells. Of 164 previously reported CMV-associated TCRbeta sequences, about 62 appeared in the CD4+ memory repertoires, each in one to five individuals. The original-framework classifier achieved a median bootstrapped AUC of almost 0.97 with a 95% CI of 0.76-1.00 on the Belgian cohort. The results were interpreted as suggesting that the CMV-associated TCR signature is mostly present in the CD4+ memory repertoire. For predicting CMV serostatus, the median bootstrapped AUC was about 0.94 using the original framework and approximately 0.91 using a US-trained random forest.

The V end gives up 5 bases and the J end 4 bases, leaving 5 bases in the junction not matched to a gene. In the germline V gene (reference sequence), CDR1 corresponds to LNHDA and CDR2 to SQIVND. Including cysteine and phenylalanine, the CDR3 has 15 amino acids. Only CDR3 DNA is held: 45 bases, read in frame from base 1. Genomic DNA was extracted from sorted cells with the Quick-DNA Microprep Kit. TCRbeta DNA was amplified with the immunoSEQ hsTCRbeta kit following the manufacturer's protocol. An Illumina MiSeq instrument was used to sequence the TCRbeta libraries. Concerning the study's data processing: After out-of-frame sequences were removed, millions of distinct TCRbeta sequences remained, averaging about 66,813 per individual. Each individual was scored using the number of some 150 previously reported CMV-associated TCRbeta sequences that the individual carried and the total number of productive distinct TCRbeta sequences. A beta-binomial model was reimplemented in Python, and random forests from scikit-learn, run with default parameters, were trained on data from the US cohort. Classifier performance on the Belgian cohort was summarized as median AUC with percentile confidence intervals over 10,000 bootstrap iterations. The table was pulled from immuneACCESS by TCRdb, which kept in-frame rearrangements only. Such tables lose some clones; where checked, under half of the loss comes from unresolved V genes, and the rest has no known cause. The V and J calls and the clone size are those of that table, but D and trimming were determined from the DNA. For this sample there are approximately 45,000 clones; roughly three quarters appear just once. Together, the top ten hold 1.1% of the sample.

A note on this clone: It has no known antigen specificity. Base qualities are not provided; no much larger clone lies one nucleotide away.

Single viable CD3+CD4+CD8-CD45RO+ cells were sorted as memory CD4+ T cells on a FACSAria II. To determine CMV serostatus, a Roche Elecsys assay was used that detects serum IgG against CMV pp150, pp28, p38 and p52. After the samples were thawed, total CD4+ T cells were enriched through positive selection using CD4 magnetic microbeads. The samples came from a different study that was designed specifically to examine the CD4+ T cell memory repertoire. Peripheral blood mononuclear cells were isolated and cryopreserved following standard operating procedures; serum was stored at -80 °C. CD3-PerCP (BW264/56), CD4-APC (RPA-T4), CD45RO-PE (UCHT1) and CD8-Pacific Orange (3B5) antibodies were used for staining, and non-viable cells were excluded with Sytox blue.

What was sequenced was memory CD4+ T cells from blood. The chain employs TRBV19 and TRBJ1-3; 10 of the junction bases match TRBD1. The sequence was obtained from an adult in good health and CMV-seronegative. The nucleotide sequence is given as TGTGCCAGTAGTGGCGGGACAGGGGACGGAAACACCATATATTTT. Protein translation: CASSGGTGDGNTIYF.